This T cell receptor beta chain was profiled in a study of T cells in Graves' hyperthyroidism and ophthalmopathy. Whole-study context: At the time of initial diagnosis and before any treatment, peripheral blood was collected.

Newly diagnosed patients aged 18 to 65 had hyperthyroidism of under 2 months' duration. It was uncontrolled infection, other autoimmune disease, pregnancy or lactation that excluded patients. More than 8.5 ml of fresh peripheral blood supplied the PBMCs. Authors of the study amplified TCR beta CDR3 regions from RNA transcripts. Using the HTBI primer set, a first-round RT-PCR was run on the TCR CDR3. MiXCR, applied by TCRdb to the multiplex PCR reads, yields one record per CDR3 protein. The table lists roughly 570,000 distinct CDR3 sequences, less than 20% of them singletons. This clonotype was counted a few times. This clonotype was sampled from a woman in her twenties or thirties with Graves' hyperthyroidism. The sample taken for sequencing was blood.

The CDR3 reads CAISESDGGQGYEQYF. The CDR3 DNA follows: TGTGCCATCAGTGAGTCCGATGGGGGACAGGGCTACGAGCAGTACTTC. The gene calls are TRBV10-3 and TRBJ2-7; 9 bases are shared with TRBD1. Trimming removed 0 bases from V and 3 bases from J; junction bases left unmatched: 6. The CDR3 is 16 residues long. CDR1 is ENHRY and CDR2 is SYGVKD in the germline V gene.